These 27 T cell receptor beta chains originate from one sample sequenced in a study of cytomegalovirus exposure and HLA in healthy donors. The PCR used 60 Vbeta and 13 Jbeta primers. The repertoire was sequenced with immunoSEQ multiplex PCR; TCRdb's copy has only in-frame clones and lacks some. This table holds more than 80,000 clones, around 79% found once. Material for sequencing was PBMCs. These receptors were obtained from a woman between 70 and 85 years old in good health and CMV-seropositive.

On this clone itself: The same CDR3 arises from other DNA sequences in this sample as well. V is TRBV18 and J is TRBJ1-3; 12 bases map to TRBD1. The length of the CDR3 is 16 residues. Unmatched junction bases numbered 2, after V lost 3 bases and J lost 2 bases. Germline V gives CDR1 KGHSH, CDR2 LQKENI. As DNA, the CDR3 is TGTGCCAGCTCACCGGGACAGGGGGCGACTGGAAACACCATATATTTT. Translating gives CASSPGQGATGNTIYF.

The chain employs TRBV27 and TRBJ2-5, with TRBD1 matching over 8 bases. The last part of the DNA fits TRBJ2-7 better; the J call may be wrong. The CDR3 length is 14 residues. Germline lookup yields CDR1 MNHEY and CDR2 SMNVEV (reference sequence). The CDR3 sequence: CASSSPGQDYEQYF. The CDR3 DNA reads TGTGCCAGCAGTTCCCCGGGACAGGACTACGAGCAGTACTTC.

The count of this clone is one. J is TRBJ2-4 and V is TRBV2; 10 nucleotides align to TRBD1. The CDR3 spans 12 residues. Germline V lookup: CDR1 SNHLY, CDR2 FYNNEI. The J segment lost 15 bases and the V segment lost 2 bases, leaving 4 bases of the junction unmatched. CDR3 loop: CASSEYWTGGYF. The CDR3 DNA follows: TGTGCCAGCAGTGAATATTGGACAGGGGGGTACTTC.

There are a few counts of this clone. The V call is TRBV15, the J call TRBJ2-1; 12 nucleotides agree with TRBD2. V shed 2 bases, J shed 5 bases, and the junction held 1 base outside the gene matches. This CDR3 has 15 residues. In germline, CDR1 is LNHNV, CDR2 YYDKDF (reference sequence). The CDR3 sequence is CATSRLAGGNNEQFF. In nucleotides, the CDR3 is TGTGCCACCAGCAGACTAGCGGGGGGGAACAATGAGCAGTTCTTC.

V usage is TRBV4-2 and J usage is TRBJ1-4, with D possibly matching TRBD1 (6 bases). Trimming shortened V by 2 bases and J by 4 bases, and 14 bases separated the two germline ends. The CDR3 spans 16 residues. In germline, CDR1 is LGHNA, CDR2 YNFKEQ. The CDR3 spells CASSQTGQHHNEKLFF. As DNA, the CDR3 is TGTGCCAGCAGCCAAACCGGACAGCACCATAATGAAAAACTGTTTTTT.

This chain uses TRBV18 with TRBJ2-3, with 7 bases fitting TRBD1. The V gene end was trimmed by 5 bases and the J gene end by 2 bases; junction bases not matched to a gene: 4. There are 14 residues in the CDR3. CDR1 and CDR2 from the germline V gene are KGHSH and LQKENI. DNA of the CDR3: TGTGCCAGCTCAGTAACAGGGGTCACAGATACGCAGTATTTT. Translated, it gives CASSVTGVTDTQYF.

This chain uses TRBV28 with TRBJ2-3; 11 bases match TRBD2. With V trimmed by 2 bases and J by 1 base, 5 bases remained unmatched. Per the germline V gene, CDR1 is MDHEN and CDR2 is SYDVKM. The CDR3 sequence is 17 residues long. This CDR3 reads CASSLGGTSGGTDTQYF. Written as DNA, the CDR3 is TGTGCCAGCAGTTTAGGCGGGACTAGCGGAGGCACAGATACGCAGTATTTT.

CDR3 nucleotides: TGTGCCAGCAGCGTAGTTCAGGGTAATGAGCAGTTCTTC. Amino acids: CASSVVQGNEQFF. The gene calls are TRBV9 and TRBJ2-1; a weak D match, TRBD1 (5 bases). CDR1 is SGDLS, CDR2 YYNGEE, per germline. CDR3 length equals 13 residues. Between the trimmed V and J ends, which lost 0 bases and 7 bases, there was a span of 8 bases.

J is TRBJ2-1 and V is TRBV5-1, with D perhaps matching TRBD2 (5 bases). The CDR3 consists of 13 residues. Germline-derived CDR1 and CDR2 are SGHRS and YFSETQ. The ends were cut back, 7 bases at V and 4 bases at J, with 12 bases in the middle. The CDR3 sequence is CASSGEFYNEQFF. Here the CDR3 DNA reads TGCGCCAGCTCCGGGGAGTTTTACAATGAGCAGTTCTTC.

There are a few counts of this clone. Germline is not matched at one junction end, which may reflect a read error. V usage is TRBV29-1 and J usage is TRBJ1-2, with TRBD1 matching 9 bases. The CDR3 totals 14 residues. Germline CDR1 is SQVTM and CDR2 is ANQGSEA. The CDR3 protein is CSVQTGTGLFASHF. The DNA of the CDR3 is TGCAGCGTTCAAACCGGGACAGGGCTTTTCGCTAGCCACTTC.

V usage is TRBV7-8 and J usage is TRBJ1-5; 7 positions agree with TRBD1. Trimming at V came to 4 bases and at J to 4 bases, leaving 10 bases not matched to a gene. The CDR3 is 16 amino acids. The germline V gene has CDR1 SGHVS and CDR2 FQNEAQ. The CDR3 is CASSSSGQLTNQPQHF. The CDR3 region has the DNA TGTGCCAGCAGCTCTTCGGGACAGTTGACTAATCAGCCCCAGCATTTT.

This chain joins TRBV5-4 and TRBJ2-4; 7 bases match TRBD1. J lost 0 bases, V lost 4 bases, and 7 bases had no gene match. Germline values: CDR1 SGHNT, CDR2 YYREEE (reference sequence). The CDR3 totals 16 residues. CDR3 DNA sequence: TGTGCCAGCAGCCCTCGACAGGGAGTAGCCAAAAACATTCAGTACTTC. The encoded protein is CASSPRQGVAKNIQYF.

The V call is TRBV6-1, the J call TRBJ2-2, with TRBD1 identical over 9 bases. The CDR3 spans 14 residues. V shed 6 bases and J 4 bases; nucleotides not matched to a gene: 3. Per the germline V gene, CDR1 is MNHNS and CDR2 is SASEGT. The CDR3 sequence is CASRKTGGTGELFF. For the CDR3, the DNA is TGTGCCAGCAGGAAGACAGGGGGCACCGGGGAGCTGTTTTTT.

The J gene is TRBJ2-1, the V gene TRBV5-1, with 7 bases lining up with TRBD2. Germline V gene sequence: CDR1 SGHRS, CDR2 YFSETQ. The junction had 5 bases not matched to a gene; V was cut back by 0 bases and J by 5 bases. This CDR3 spans 15 amino acids. CDR3 loop: CASSLVRGTNNEQFF. CDR3 nucleotide sequence: TGCGCCAGCAGCTTGGTTCGGGGGACTAACAATGAGCAGTTCTTC.

The V call is TRBV6-4, the J call TRBJ2-1; 10 nucleotides align to TRBD2. CDR1 MRHNA and CDR2 SNTAGT come from the germline V gene. This CDR3 comprises 16 residues. V was pared by 3 bases and J by 3 bases, with 5 bases of the junction left unmatched. CDR3 bases: TGTGCCAGCAGTGAAGAAGCGGGGGGGCTCTACAATGAGCAGTTCTTC. Translation gives CASSEEAGGLYNEQFF.

This chain links TRBV15 with TRBJ2-7; TRBD1 is a possible D gene (5 bases). Germline V lookup: CDR1 LNHNV, CDR2 YYDKDF (reference sequence). The CDR3 has 14 amino acids. V was pared by 0 bases and J by 2 bases, with 8 bases between. The DNA for the CDR3 is TGTGCCACCAGCAGAGATACAGGCACCTACGAGCAGTACTTC. Protein product: CATSRDTGTYEQYF.

This rearrangement joins TRBV29-1 to TRBJ2-2, with a weak D call TRBD2 (6 bases). V lost 1 base and J 4 bases, leaving 10 bases between the germline ends. Germline values: CDR1 SQVTM, CDR2 ANQGSEA. The CDR3 totals 14 residues. The CDR3 sequence is CSVEGARGTGELFF. The CDR3 DNA follows: TGCAGCGTTGAAGGAGCGCGGGGCACCGGGGAGCTGTTTTTT.

The chain joins TRBV23-1 to TRBJ2-7; D perhaps matches TRBD1 (6 bases). TRBV23-1 is labeled an ORF, and its function is uncertain. V lost 1 base and J lost 5, with 6 bases in between. This CDR3 is 12 amino acids long. CDR3 amino acids: CASSQWDNEQYF. For the CDR3, the DNA is TGCGCCAGCAGTCAATGGGACAACGAGCAGTACTTC.

This clone occurred a few times. V and J are TRBV6-6 and TRBJ2-7, with D unresolved. V lost 0 bases to trimming and J lost 2 bases, with 11 bases between them. CDR1 and CDR2 from the germline V gene are MNHNY and SVGAGI (reference sequence). This CDR3 has 15 residues. For the CDR3, the DNA is TGTGCCAGCAGTTACTCTTCTGGAGTCGCCTACGAGCAGTACTTC. Amino acid sequence: CASSYSSGVAYEQYF.

V usage is TRBV5-1 and J usage is TRBJ1-3; D possibly corresponds to TRBD1 (5 bases). The V gene lost 1 base and the J gene lost 4 bases, with 24 bases spanning the gap. The CDR3 contains 19 residues. CDR1 is SGHRS, CDR2 YFSETQ, per germline. CDR3 bases: TGCGCCAGCAGCTTGTTGGGGCCCGACTCAACTTCTCTGGGAAACACCATATATTTT. It encodes CASSLLGPDSTSLGNTIYF.

This chain connects TRBV7-6 to TRBJ2-5, with 7 bases fitting TRBD1. With 3 bases clipped from V and 5 bases from J, the junction kept 3 bases outside the gene matches. The CDR3 is made up of 13 amino acids. CDR1 and CDR2 (germline): SGHVS, FNYEAQ. Here the CDR3 DNA reads TGTGCCAGCAGCTTTAGGGGGCACGAGACCCAGTACTTC. Amino acids: CASSFRGHETQYF.

This clone was observed once. V usage is TRBV5-6 and J usage is TRBJ2-3; 8 positions match TRBD2. CDR3 size: 14 residues. Germline loops: CDR1 SGHDT, CDR2 YYEEEE. Unmatched junction bases numbered 2, after V lost 4 bases and J lost 1 base. CDR3 bases: TGTGCCAGCAGCCCCGGGGGGGGCACAGATACGCAGTATTTT. Translating gives CASSPGGGTDTQYF.

The rearrangement links TRBV5-1 to TRBJ1-5, with a weak D call TRBD1 (5 bases). Between the trimmed V and J ends, which lost 1 base and 6 bases, there was a span of 11 bases. Germline CDR1 is SGHRS and CDR2 is YFSETQ. The CDR3 is made up of 14 amino acids. The CDR3 sequence: CASSLKGDGQPQHF. CDR3 sequence (DNA): TGCGCCAGCAGCTTGAAAGGGGATGGTCAGCCCCAGCATTTT.

The V and J genes are TRBV19 and TRBJ2-1; TRBD2 agrees at 12 bases. The V gene end was trimmed by 5 bases and the J gene end by 1 base; junction bases not matched to a gene: 3. The length of the CDR3 is 16 residues. Germline V gene data show CDR1 as LNHDA and CDR2 as SQIVND (reference sequence). CDR3 sequence reads: CASSVTSGGSYNEQFF. The CDR3 DNA reads as TGTGCCAGTAGTGTTACTAGCGGGGGGTCCTACAATGAGCAGTTCTTC.

The chain links TRBV28 to TRBJ1-4, with 9 bases fitting TRBD1. Germline V gene sequence: CDR1 MDHEN, CDR2 SYDVKM. With V trimmed by 6 bases and J by 8 bases, 7 bases remained unmatched. The CDR3 spans 14 residues. The CDR3 protein is CASRSPGQGEKLFF. The CDR3 bases are TGTGCCAGCAGGAGCCCGGGACAGGGCGAAAAACTGTTTTTT.

The chain couples TRBV6-1 to TRBJ1-4; 8 bases are a match to TRBD1. This CDR3 region has 15 residues. V dropped 3 bases and J dropped 3; count of bases not matched to a gene: 3. CDR1 is MNHNS, CDR2 SASEGT, per germline. The CDR3 DNA is TGTGCCAGCAGTGACAACAGGGGGGCTAATGAAAAACTGTTTTTT. Translating gives CASSDNRGANEKLFF.

The chain links TRBV7-2 to TRBJ2-5; 15 bases match TRBD2. The CDR3 covers 18 residues. Unmatched junction bases numbered 10, after V lost 5 bases and J lost 3 bases. Germline CDR1 reads SGHTA; CDR2 reads FQGNSA. CDR3 sequence: CASSPGLAGGPGEETQYF. CDR3 nucleotide sequence: TGTGCCAGCAGCCCTGGACTAGCGGGAGGGCCCGGGGAAGAGACCCAGTACTTC.